This T cell receptor (beta chain) was identified in a study of blood T cells in healthy people across ages. The CDR3 is 12 amino acids. Germline V gives CDR1 LNHDA, CDR2 SQIVND (reference sequence). Trimming took off 3 bases at V and 7 bases at J, with 7 bases between the two ends. Sample-barcoded 5' priming and a J-beta primer mix drove a second PCR of about 6 to 12 cycles. TCRdb re-called the 5' RACE reads through MiXCR, storing one row per CDR3 protein. Here the sample spans 1.5 million to 2 million distinct CDR3 sequences, 28% being singletons. Sequencing was performed on blood. The rearrangement joins TRBV19 to TRBJ2-1, with D uncertain. The source is a young woman in good health. DNA of the CDR3: TGTGCCAGTAGTATGTGGGCAAATGAGCAGTTCTTC. This translates into CASSMWANEQFF.